One and the same sample provided the 25 T cell receptor beta chains below, sequenced in a study of blood T cell repertoires in COVID-19. Using immunoSEQ multiplex PCR, the repertoire was profiled, and TCRdb retains in-frame clones only, with some absent. Among roughly 290,000 clones, 80% to 95% were seen once, and the ten largest hold about 6.8%. The sequenced sample consisted of peripheral blood. All receptors derive from a woman younger than 45 with COVID-19, enrolled during active disease.

This chain uses TRBV10-3 with TRBJ1-2; 7 positions match TRBD1. CDR3 length: 14 amino acids. Germline V gene lookup returns CDR1 ENHRY and CDR2 SYGVKD. V trimming: 6 bases; J trimming: 2 bases; junction bases outside the gene matches: 6. CDR3: CAIRRTGENYGYTF. The CDR3 DNA follows: TGTGCCATCAGGAGGACAGGAGAAAACTATGGCTACACCTTC.

The chain is built from TRBV6-5 and TRBJ2-7; TRBD1 matches at 9 bases. Per germline, CDR1 MNHEY and CDR2 SVGAGI. CDR3 length equals 14 residues. The ends lost 6 bases at V and 5 bases at J; junction bases unmatched: 8. In nucleotides, the CDR3 is TGTGCCAGCAGAGGAAACAGGGGGCTGAACGAGCAGTACTTC. Encoded protein: CASRGNRGLNEQYF.

This chain links TRBV10-3 with TRBJ1-2; D perhaps matches TRBD1 (5 bases). V shed 2 bases and J shed 6 bases, with 10 bases lying between them. The germline V gene encodes CDR1 ENHRY and CDR2 SYGVKD. The CDR3 has 13 amino acids. CDR3 nucleotides: TGTGCCATCAGTGAGATGCAGGGTGATGGCTACACCTTC. This translates into CAISEMQGDGYTF.

The chain joins TRBV9 to TRBJ2-7; the D gene is possibly TRBD1 (5 bases). The CDR3 runs to 16 residues. Trimming took 0 bases from V and 0 from J, leaving 13 bases between them. CDR1 is SGDLS and CDR2 is YYNGEE in the germline V gene. CDR3 amino acids: CASSVEVLGDSYEQYF. CDR3 nucleotides: TGTGCCAGCAGCGTAGAGGTCCTAGGGGACTCCTACGAGCAGTACTTC.

The chain employs TRBV28 and TRBJ2-7, with 7 bases matching TRBD2. The V segment lost 5 bases and the J segment 2 bases; nucleotides outside the gene matches: 9. The CDR3 runs 15 residues. Germline V gene sequence: CDR1 MDHEN, CDR2 SYDVKM. In DNA, the CDR3 is TGTGCCAGCAGTACCAGCGGGGAAGCGACCTACGAGCAGTACTTC. Protein: CASSTSGEATYEQYF.

The chain has TRBV24-1 and TRBJ2-2; a possible D gene is TRBD1 (6 bases). V was shortened by 10 bases and J by 3 bases, with 11 bases between the two germline ends. CDR3 size: 13 residues. The germline V gene encodes CDR1 KGHDR and CDR2 SFDVKD. This CDR3 is CATDPGDTGELFF. DNA of the CDR3: TGTGCCACGGATCCAGGGGACACCGGGGAGCTGTTTTTT.

With regard to this clone: The identical CDR3 is also encoded by other nucleotide sequences in the sample. This rearrangement joins TRBV27 to TRBJ1-2; 7 nucleotides match TRBD1. The CDR3 is 12 amino acids. The J segment lost 5 bases and the V segment lost 5 bases, leaving 2 bases of the junction unmatched. The germline V gene encodes CDR1 MNHEY and CDR2 SMNVEV (reference sequence). The CDR3 protein is CASSPQGYGYTF. CDR3 DNA sequence: TGTGCCAGCAGTCCACAGGGGTATGGCTACACCTTC.

The chain combines TRBV7-9 with TRBJ1-1; D not certain. Germline CDR1 and CDR2: SEHNR and FQNEAQ (reference sequence). The CDR3 sequence is 13 residues long. The V and J ends lost 4 bases and 5 bases respectively, with 11 bases between them. CDR3 loop: CASSSHPETEAFF. CDR3 DNA sequence: TGTGCCAGCAGCTCCCATCCCGAGACTGAAGCTTTCTTT.

CDR3 sequence: CASILGLGDTQYF. The CDR3 nucleotides read TGTGCCAGCATCCTAGGCTTGGGAGATACGCAGTATTTT. V gene TRBV6-6 combines with J gene TRBJ2-3; D is unclear. CDR1 is MNHNY and CDR2 is SVGAGI in the germline V gene (reference sequence). The CDR3 is 13 amino acids. V lost 7 bases to trimming and J lost 5 bases, with 13 bases between them.

V usage is TRBV28 and J usage is TRBJ1-6, with D hard to call. CDR1 and CDR2 from the germline V gene are MDHEN and SYDVKM. This CDR3 is built from 15 residues. The V and J ends lost 5 bases and 2 bases respectively, with 10 bases between them. CDR3 amino acids: CASSGFGTYNSPLHF. The CDR3 DNA reads TGTGCCAGCAGTGGCTTTGGTACCTATAATTCACCCCTCCACTTT.

The J gene is TRBJ1-5, the V gene TRBV28; D unresolved. Trimming stripped 6 bases from V and 6 bases from J, with 15 bases between. Germline V gene sequence: CDR1 MDHEN, CDR2 SYDVKM. The CDR3 length is 14 residues. The CDR3: CASSPGRGFQPQHF. The CDR3 DNA reads as TGTGCCAGCAGCCCTGGTCGGGGTTTTCAGCCCCAGCATTTT.

The chain couples TRBV14 to TRBJ1-2; 7 bases fit TRBD1. The CDR3 loop spans 17 amino acids. Germline-derived CDR1 and CDR2 are SGHDN and FVKESK. The junction had 12 bases not matched to a gene; V was cut back by 0 bases and J by 5 bases. CDR3 protein: CASSQDRGQGNLYGYTF. For the CDR3, the DNA is TGTGCCAGCAGCCAAGATAGGGGGCAGGGAAATTTATATGGCTACACCTTC. The whole variable domain, filled in from reference TRBV14 and TRBJ1-2, reads EAGVTQFPSHSVIEKGQTVTLRCDPISGHDNLYWYRRVMGKEIKFLLHFVKESKQDESGMPNNRFLAERTGGTYSTLKVQPAELEDSGVYFCASSQDRGQGNLYGYTFGSGTRLTVV.

The chain links TRBV4-3 to TRBJ1-2; TRBD1 is a possible D gene (5 bases). The ends were cut back, 0 bases at V and 4 bases at J, with 18 bases in the middle. Germline V gene data show CDR1 as LGHNA and CDR2 as YSLEER. The CDR3 is 17 amino acids. CDR3 protein: CASSQDLTSRGGYGYTF. The CDR3, as DNA: TGCGCCAGCAGCCAAGACCTCACGAGCCGGGGGGGCTATGGCTACACCTTC.

This clone showed up just once. A much larger clone lies a single base off, so this may be a read error. The chain uses TRBV6-5 and TRBJ2-2, with D maybe TRBD1 (5 bases). CDR1 and CDR2 from the germline V gene are MNHEY and SVGAGI. The CDR3 consists of 13 residues. The V end was cut by 5 bases, the J end by 1 base, with 5 bases between. The CDR3 nucleotides read TGTGCCAGCAGTAGGGGGAACACCGGGGAGCTGTTTTTT. Protein: CASSRGNTGELFF.

This clone was observed a single time. This chain uses TRBV28 with TRBJ1-1, with 9 bases that match TRBD1. The CDR3 is made up of 16 amino acids. Per the germline V gene, CDR1 is MDHEN and CDR2 is SYDVKM. Trimming at V came to 7 bases and at J to 5 bases, leaving 14 bases not matched to a gene. Written as DNA, the CDR3 is TGTGCCAGCACTTGGCTCCCGGGACAGGGAGGGACTGAAGCTTTCTTT. Its translation: CASTWLPGQGGTEAFF.

The V and J genes are TRBV7-6 and TRBJ2-1; TRBD2 matches at 11 bases. V shed 6 bases, J shed 5 bases, and the junction held 12 bases outside the gene matches. The CDR3 length is 17 residues. Germline CDR1 SGHVS, CDR2 FNYEAQ. The CDR3 DNA sequence: TGTGCCAGCAGTCCAATTTCACTAGCGGGAGCCCACAATGAGCAGTTCTTC. It yields the protein CASSPISLAGAHNEQFF.

This rearrangement joins TRBV4-1 to TRBJ2-3; TRBD1 matches at 7 bases. Unmatched junction bases numbered 5, after V lost 1 base and J lost 4 bases. Germline V gene sequence: CDR1 MGHRA, CDR2 YSYEKL. This CDR3 has 15 residues. The CDR3 region is CASSQVNRGPDTQYF. In DNA, the CDR3 is TGCGCCAGCAGCCAAGTGAACAGGGGCCCAGATACGCAGTATTTT.

The chain employs TRBV6-5 and TRBJ1-1, with TRBD1 matching over 11 bases. CDR1 and CDR2 from the germline V gene are MNHEY and SVGAGI. The junction had 7 bases not matched to a gene; V was cut back by 7 bases and J by 6 bases. This CDR3 is built from 14 residues. The CDR3 sequence is CASNRDRGISEAFF. For the CDR3, the DNA is TGTGCCAGCAACCGGGACAGGGGGATCTCTGAAGCTTTCTTT.

This chain uses TRBV6-5 with TRBJ1-1; tentatively, D is TRBD1 (5 bases). Looked up from germline, CDR1 is MNHEY and CDR2 is SVGAGI. V gave up 2 bases and J gave up 4 bases, with 11 bases separating them. CDR3 length equals 14 residues. The CDR3 here is CASSYGAGSTEAFF. In nucleotides, the CDR3 is TGTGCCAGCAGTTACGGGGCGGGGAGCACTGAAGCTTTCTTT.

V gene TRBV18 combines with J gene TRBJ2-3; D uncertain. With 6 bases removed from V and 3 bases from J, the gap between germline ends came to 10 bases. CDR1 and CDR2 (germline): KGHSH, LQKENI. This CDR3 is built from 13 residues. CDR3 in DNA: TGTGCCAGCTCCCAAACTATGACAGATACGCAGTATTTT. Its translation is CASSQTMTDTQYF.

This clone has more than one count but fewer than ten. The chain carries TRBV7-2 and TRBJ1-4, with D maybe TRBD1 (6 bases). V was trimmed by 4 bases and J by 5 bases, leaving 14 bases between them. This CDR3 region has 15 residues. Germline CDR1 SGHTA, CDR2 FQGNSA. In DNA form, the CDR3 reads TGTGCCAGCAGCTACGCACCAACAGGGAATGAAAAACTGTTTTTT. Protein product: CASSYAPTGNEKLFF.

The chain combines TRBV15 with TRBJ1-6; D gene ambiguous. Between the trimmed V and J ends, which lost 0 bases and 7 bases, there was a span of 13 bases. This CDR3 region has 16 residues. Germline loops: CDR1 LNHNV, CDR2 YYDKDF (reference sequence). The CDR3 protein is CATSRDFGETNSPLHF. The CDR3 DNA reads as TGTGCCACCAGCAGAGATTTTGGGGAGACCAATTCACCCCTCCACTTT. Full variable domain (missing parts from reference TRBV15 and TRBJ1-6): DAMVIQNPRYQVTQFGKPVTLSCSQTLNHNVMYWYQQKSSQAPKLLFHYYDKDFNNEADTPDNFQSRRPNTSFCFLDIRSPGLGDTAMYLCATSRDFGETNSPLHFGNGTRLTVT.

Only a few counts were recorded for this clone. The V and J genes are TRBV27 and TRBJ1-1; 11 bases are shared with TRBD1. Losses at the gene ends were 5 bases for V and 7 bases for J; bases not matched to a gene: 3. CDR1 is MNHEY, CDR2 SMNVEV, per germline (reference sequence). CDR3 length: 13 amino acids. The CDR3 sequence: CASSRTGGVEAFF. The CDR3 bases are TGTGCCAGCAGTCGGACAGGGGGCGTTGAAGCTTTCTTT.

V and J are TRBV24-1 and TRBJ2-5; no definite D call. Germline CDR1 and CDR2: KGHDR and SFDVKD. CDR3 length: 14 amino acids. Trimming stripped 2 bases from V and 4 bases from J, with 10 bases between. CDR3 loop: CATSDSLAGETQYF. As DNA, the CDR3 is TGTGCCACCAGTGATTCCTTAGCCGGAGAGACCCAGTACTTC.

The V gene is TRBV5-1, the J gene TRBJ2-2, with D possibly being TRBD2 (6 bases). CDR3 length: 14 residues. V lost 6 bases to trimming and J lost 3 bases, with 12 bases between them. Germline loops: CDR1 SGHRS, CDR2 YFSETQ. The CDR3, as DNA: TGCGCCAGCAACCCGGAGGGGTACACCGGGGAGCTGTTTTTT. Its protein product is CASNPEGYTGELFF.